Listed below are T cell receptor beta chains from one sample, sequenced in a study of radiotherapy plus CTLA-4 blockade in lung cancer. Clones were sequenced by immunoSEQ multiplex PCR, and TCRdb holds only the in-frame ones, with some missing. The sample has about 94,000 clones, approximately 82% seen once. The sample consisted of peripheral blood, taken from a patient treated with radiotherapy plus ipilimumab. The receptors were sampled from a human donor with non-small cell lung cancer that progressed on radiotherapy plus ipilimumab. CDR3s include the opening cysteine and the closing phenylalanine or tryptophan. The D gene is left open where the match is weak. Clone size, where shown, is once, few, many, or a class for clones that have expanded.

V	size	J	D	DNA	CDR3
TRBV18	-	TRBJ2-3	-	TGTGCCAGCTCACCACTTACCGGCACAGATACGCAGTATTTT	CASSPLTGTDTQYF
TRBV28	few	TRBJ2-5	TRBD1	TGTGCCAGCAGCCCCACAGGGGGGGAGACCCAGTACTTC	CASSPTGGETQYF
TRBV7-2	once	TRBJ2-2	TRBD2	TGTGCCAGCAGCTTAGCGGCTAGCGGGAGGGGGGAGCTGTTTTTT	CASSLAASGRGELFF
TRBV6-5	-	TRBJ2-1	-	TGTGCCAGCAGTTACATAGCCGGAGTGGGGAATGAGCAGTTCTTC	CASSYIAGVGNEQFF
TRBV5-1	-	TRBJ2-7	TRBD1	TGCGCCAGCAGCTGGGGCCCACAGGGGGCTCTCTACGAGCAGTACTTC	CASSWGPQGALYEQYF
TRBV6-1	few	TRBJ1-4	-	TGTGCCAGCACTACGACAGGTGGCGAAAAACTGTTTTTT	CASTTTGGEKLFF
TRBV5-4	-	TRBJ1-6	-	TGTGCCAGCAGCGCCGACAACTATAATTCACCCCTCCACTTT	CASSADNYNSPLHF
TRBV5-1	-	TRBJ2-7	TRBD2	TGCGCCAGCAAACTAGCGCAGGCGGGCGACGAGCAGTACTTC	CASKLAQAGDEQYF
TRBV19	-	TRBJ2-7	TRBD2	TGTGCCAGTAGTCTTACTAGCGCCACCTACGAGCAGTACTTC	CASSLTSATYEQYF
TRBV28	-	TRBJ2-1	TRBD1	TGTGCCAGCAGCCGGGACAGGGTATCTTTTGAGCAGTTCTTC	CASSRDRVSFEQFF
TRBV29-1	-	TRBJ2-1	TRBD2	TGCAGCGGCCGGACTAGCGGGAGCGGGGATGAGCAGTTCTTC	CSGRTSGSGDEQFF
TRBV5-4	-	TRBJ1-2	TRBD1	TGTGCCAGCAGACCACCCCGGGACAGGGGGGACTATGGCTACACCTTC	CASRPPRDRGDYGYTF
TRBV9	-	TRBJ2-2	TRBD2	TGTGCCAGCAGCGTAGAAGGGAGCGGGAGGGTGAACACCGGGGAGCTGTTTTTT	CASSVEGSGRVNTGELFF
TRBV27	-	TRBJ2-3	-	TGTGCCAGCAGTTTTGTGGCAGGGCTTCCGGGGGCAGATACGCAGTATTTT	CASSFVAGLPGADTQYF
TRBV30	-	TRBJ2-6	TRBD1	TGTGCCTGGAGTGTCGGAGGCAGGGGGCTTATTGGGGCCAACGTCCTGACTTTC	CAWSVGGRGLIGANVLTF
TRBV29-1	-	TRBJ2-5	-	TGCAGCGTTGGTGTTGGGAGCCAAGAGACCCAGTACTTC	CSVGVGSQETQYF
TRBV5-1	-	TRBJ2-1	TRBD2	TGCGCCAGCAGCTTAATACGACTAGCGGGAGGGCCTCGGAATGAGCAGTTCTTC	CASSLIRLAGGPRNEQFF
TRBV28	-	TRBJ2-7	TRBD2	TGTGCCAGCAGTTTTCAAATACTAGCGGGAGCGATCTCCTACGAGCAGTACTTC	CASSFQILAGAISYEQYF